Here is one T cell receptor (beta chain) with its context. The sample belongs to a study of blood T cell repertoires in COVID-19. About the study: Collection of acute and convalescent COVID-19 samples took place in the United States, Italy and Spain. T cells, B-cell-depleted T cells, or PBMCs provided the cDNA or gDNA that served as material.

Per the original data handling: Reference gene primers were amplified, and this amplification served to estimate nucleated cell counts. Produced via immunoSEQ multiplex PCR; TCRdb's table is partial and in-frame only. V, J and clone size reflect that table, while D and trimming were determined from the DNA. The table includes approximately 220,000 clones, 65% to 90% detected once. V shed 2 bases and J shed 7 bases, with 14 bases lying between them. The CDR3 spans 14 residues. Germline CDR1 KGHSH, CDR2 LQKENI. The chain is built from TRBV18 and TRBJ1-2; weak D call: TRBD1 (6 bases). This TCR came from a man aged 50 or older with acute or convalescent COVID-19. Sequenced sample: peripheral blood. The CDR3 coding sequence is TGTGCCAGCTCACCAGCTACTCGACAGGTTGGCTACACCTTC. Translation: CASSPATRQVGYTF. The whole variable domain, remainder taken from reference TRBV18 and TRBJ1-2, is NAGVMQNPRHLVRRRGQEARLRCSPMKGHSHVYWYRQLPEEGLKFMVYLQKENIIDESGMPKERFSAEFPKEGPSILRIQQVVRGDSAAYFCASSPATRQVGYTFGSGTRLTVV.